These T cell receptor beta chains were read from a single sample in a study of neurological immune-mediated disorders. One entry per CDR3 protein results from TCRdb running MiXCR on the 5' RACE reads. The sample comprises roughly 60,000 distinct CDR3 sequences, more than 8% of which are singletons, and roughly an eighth rests with the top ten. The sequencing sample was made of PBMCs. These receptors came from a man aged 25 to 40 in good health. The CDR3 runs from the conserved cysteine through the conserved F or W. Each record gives: V gene, CDR3 protein.

V gene: TRBV5-1
CDR3 protein: CASSSRTSGVKDEQFF

V gene: TRBV5-1
CDR3 protein: CASSFGTAAYEQYF

V gene: TRBV7-2
CDR3 protein: CASSSQMEGARYEQYF

V gene: TRBV24-1
CDR3 protein: CATTAGGSNTEAFF

V gene: TRBV5-5
CDR3 protein: CASSFWADNEQFF

V gene: TRBV5-1
CDR3 protein: CASSLQSGAGYGYTF

V gene: TRBV10-2
CDR3 protein: CASSNTPQPQHF

V gene: TRBV5-6
CDR3 protein: CASSSGPGGRTDTQYF

V gene: TRBV20-1
CDR3 protein: CSARVPTGSADTQYF

V gene: TRBV5-1
CDR3 protein: CASSSGTNSYEQYF

V gene: TRBV5-1
CDR3 protein: CASNMGQGFYEQYF

V gene: TRBV12-3/TRBV12-4
CDR3 protein: CASSSGRRNSPLHF

V gene: TRBV5-1
CDR3 protein: CASSLGSTNEKLFF

V gene: TRBV28
CDR3 protein: CASITWWGEQYF

V gene: TRBV3-1
CDR3 protein: CASSGQGASGNQPQHF

V gene: TRBV27
CDR3 protein: CASSSEMAGKYNEQFF

V gene: TRBV12-3/TRBV12-4
CDR3 protein: CASRLMGASYEQFF

V gene: TRBV5-1
CDR3 protein: CASSPDLSGRYNEQFF

V gene: TRBV12-3/TRBV12-4
CDR3 protein: CASSFPDRGVEQYF

V gene: TRBV15
CDR3 protein: CATSRDIGGSDTQYF

V gene: TRBV29-1
CDR3 protein: CSVTRLGNEQFF

V gene: TRBV3-1
CDR3 protein: CASSQVEMAYEQYF

V gene: TRBV28
CDR3 protein: CASSGRGQDQETQYF

V gene: TRBV4-2
CDR3 protein: CANSHLGQREGGETQYF

V gene: TRBV5-1
CDR3 protein: CASSRGAQRADTQYF

V gene: TRBV3-1
CDR3 protein: CASSQDLGNTEAFF

V gene: TRBV4-2
CDR3 protein: CASSQDATLGELFF

V gene: TRBV7-8
CDR3 protein: CASSSRTLVETQYF

V gene: TRBV19
CDR3 protein: CASSISGGAQTQYF

V gene: TRBV28
CDR3 protein: CASSPTGAGELFF

V gene: TRBV6-4
CDR3 protein: CASSREDTGELFF

V gene: TRBV5-1
CDR3 protein: CASSPEGVGYTF

V gene: TRBV20-1
CDR3 protein: CSARDRSGSRETQYF

V gene: TRBV20-1
CDR3 protein: CSARFSQETQYF

V gene: TRBV5-1
CDR3 protein: CASSLGTPNEKLFF

V gene: TRBV28
CDR3 protein: CARSFPGGVGYEQYF

V gene: TRBV5-1
CDR3 protein: CASSLVGDANSPLHF

V gene: TRBV7-9
CDR3 protein: CASSLVGQLSYHEQYF

V gene: TRBV14
CDR3 protein: CASSHPLAQTYNEQFF

V gene: TRBV20-1
CDR3 protein: CSARKPRDANNEQFF

V gene: TRBV20-1
CDR3 protein: CSATPGGAMGTEAFF

V gene: TRBV7-2
CDR3 protein: CASSVSRAPETQYF

V gene: TRBV28
CDR3 protein: CASTSGGYEQYF

V gene: TRBV27
CDR3 protein: CASSGGQRETQYF

V gene: TRBV5-4
CDR3 protein: CASSQSRTGEDGYTF

V gene: TRBV20-1
CDR3 protein: CSATRQGNTEAFF

V gene: TRBV7-9
CDR3 protein: CVSSLVGLTDTQYF

V gene: TRBV5-5
CDR3 protein: CASSQGQGKVTDTQYF

V gene: TRBV7-8
CDR3 protein: CASASRGGPGTGELFF

V gene: TRBV7-3
CDR3 protein: CASSSRLDHTGELFF

V gene: TRBV10-3
CDR3 protein: CATLPGAGSDNEQFF

V gene: TRBV20-1
CDR3 protein: CSARAGAASYEQYF

V gene: TRBV20-1
CDR3 protein: CSARGTTAGESGTNFLTF

V gene: TRBV28
CDR3 protein: CASGDRPSSYEQYF

V gene: TRBV7-9
CDR3 protein: CASSLARTSMYNEQFF